The 30 T cell receptor beta chains below all came from one sample that was sequenced in a study of CD8+ T cells in alopecia areata. cDNA serving as the sequencing template came from extracted, reverse transcribed RNA. Sequenced by immunoSEQ multiplex PCR; TCRdb stores in-frame clones only, minus some. The table has 160,000 or so clones, roughly 65% seen once; the top ten hold over 0.85%. The treatment was: oral pan-JAK inhibitor, 5-10 mg twice daily. Specimen: CD4+ T cells sorted from blood, collected at week 4, from a patient treated with tofacitinib. These receptors were obtained from a human donor with alopecia areata.

The rearrangement uses TRBV29-1 and TRBJ1-1, with 8 positions matching TRBD1. CDR3 length: 13 amino acids. V lost 5 bases to trimming and J lost 7 bases; unmatched junction nucleotides: 9. Germline CDR1 and CDR2: SQVTM and ANQGSEA. DNA of the CDR3: TGCAGCGTTTCTTACAGGGGGGATGGTGAAGCTTTCTTT. As protein: CSVSYRGDGEAFF.

A few counts support this clone. V gene TRBV10-3 combines with J gene TRBJ2-3, with 8 bases matching TRBD1. Per the germline V gene, CDR1 is ENHRY and CDR2 is SYGVKD. Trimming cost V 5 bases and J 4 bases; bases outside gene matches: 11. The CDR3 contains 16 residues. The CDR3 DNA follows: TGTGCCATCAGTCCAGAAACAGGGGGTGAGGCAGATACGCAGTATTTT. It specifies CAISPETGGEADTQYF.

This chain connects TRBV7-9 to TRBJ1-5, with D possibly being TRBD1 (5 bases). Germline lookup yields CDR1 SEHNR and CDR2 FQNEAQ (reference sequence). Trimming took off 6 bases at V and 9 bases at J, with 21 bases between the two ends. The CDR3 is made up of 15 amino acids. The DNA for the CDR3 is TGTGCCAGCAGTCCCTCCGGGGCCGCCGATCGGCCCCAGCATTTT. Its protein product is CASSPSGAADRPQHF. The full variable domain, rest sourced from reference TRBV7-9 and TRBJ1-5, is DTGVSQNPRHKITKRGQNVTFRCDPISEHNRLYWYRQTLGQGPEFLTYFQNEAQLEKSRLLSDRFSAERPKGSFSTLEIQRTEQGDSAMYLCASSPSGAADRPQHFGDGTRLSIL.

J is TRBJ2-3 and V is TRBV29-1, with TRBD1 matching 7 bases. The germline V gene has CDR1 SQVTM and CDR2 ANQGSEA. Trimming cost V 3 bases and J 3 bases; bases outside gene matches: 3. CDR3 length: 13 residues. CDR3 sequence (DNA): TGCAGCGTTGAGACGGGACAGACAGATACGCAGTATTTT. This gives the protein CSVETGQTDTQYF.

The chain carries TRBV19 and TRBJ1-5; 7 bases fit TRBD1. Trimming took 10 bases from V and 2 from J; bases not matched to a gene: 5. The CDR3 consists of 13 residues. Germline V CDR1 and CDR2: LNHDA, SQIVND (reference sequence). The DNA for the CDR3 is TGTGCCACAACAGGGGAACGCAATCAGCCCCAGCATTTT. Its protein is CATTGERNQPQHF.

The V and J genes are TRBV7-9 and TRBJ2-4, with TRBD1 matching over 7 bases. The V segment lost 3 bases and the J segment 8 bases; nucleotides outside the gene matches: 10. The germline gives CDR1 SEHNR, CDR2 FQNEAQ (reference sequence). The CDR3 runs to 15 residues. CDR3 DNA sequence: TGTGCCAGCAGCTTCCTAGGACAGGCCGGGGACATTCAGTACTTC. Protein sequence: CASSFLGQAGDIQYF.

The V call is TRBV5-1, the J call TRBJ2-7; tentative D call: TRBD2 (5 bases). There are 17 residues in the CDR3. Germline CDR1 reads SGHRS; CDR2 reads YFSETQ. Trimming stripped 0 bases from V and 7 bases from J, with 23 bases between. The CDR3 protein is CASSLAVEERRTLEQYF. The CDR3 DNA follows: TGCGCCAGCAGCTTGGCGGTTGAGGAGCGGAGGACTTTGGAGCAGTACTTC. The full variable domain, its missing parts supplied by reference TRBV5-1 and TRBJ2-7, is KAGVTQTPRYLIKTRGQQVTLSCSPISGHRSVSWYQQTPGQGLQFLFEYFSETQRNKGNFPGRFSGRQFSNSRSEMNVSTLELGDSALYLCASSLAVEERRTLEQYFGPGTRLTVT.

The chain joins TRBV27 to TRBJ1-4; TRBD1 is a possible D gene (5 bases). The CDR3 loop spans 14 amino acids. Trimming cost V 6 bases and J 5 bases, with 13 bases left between them. Germline loops: CDR1 MNHEY, CDR2 SMNVEV (reference sequence). The CDR3 nucleotides are TGTGCCAGCAGATACGGGCGACAGAATGAAAAACTGTTTTTT. Translated: CASRYGRQNEKLFF.

The CDR3, as DNA: TGTGCCTGGAGTACGGGGGTCTCCTATAATTCACCCCTCCACTTT. Protein: CAWSTGVSYNSPLHF. This rearrangement joins TRBV30 to TRBJ1-6, with D perhaps TRBD1 (5 bases). V was pared by 2 bases and J by 0 bases, with 8 bases between. The CDR3 sequence is 15 residues long. Germline V CDR1 and CDR2: GTSNPN, SVGIG (reference sequence).

V usage is TRBV7-2 and J usage is TRBJ2-7; 9 positions agree with TRBD1. The CDR3 totals 15 residues. After removal of 5 bases from V and 0 bases from J, the junction contained 5 bases not matched to a gene. The germline V gene encodes CDR1 SGHTA and CDR2 FQGNSA. The CDR3 DNA reads TGTGCCAGCAGCGTCCGGGACAGGGTCTCCTACGAGCAGTACTTC. Protein sequence: CASSVRDRVSYEQYF.

In its sample, this clone was seen a few times. This chain joins TRBV18 and TRBJ1-1, with D tentatively TRBD1 (5 bases). The germline CDR1 and CDR2 sequences are KGHSH and LQKENI. The CDR3 contains 13 residues. Trimming shortened V by 6 bases and J by 10 bases, and 18 bases separated the two germline ends. As DNA, the CDR3 is TGTGCCAGCTCTTCCGGGACCTCACTCCTAGCTTTCTTT. Its translation: CASSSGTSLLAFF.

A word on this clone: A read error may produce the germline difference seen at one junction end. The chain joins TRBV7-7 to TRBJ2-5; 7 nucleotides line up with TRBD2. CDR3 length equals 14 residues. Germline lookup yields CDR1 SSHAT and CDR2 FNYEAQ (reference sequence). CDR3 nucleotides: TGTGCTAGCAGCCCGGGACTATTAGGGGAGACCCAGTACTTC. Translated: CASSPGLLGETQYF.

This chain uses TRBV7-2 with TRBJ1-6, with D possibly matching TRBD1 (5 bases). Germline CDR1 and CDR2: SGHTA and FQGNSA. V dropped 0 bases and J dropped 0 bases, with 12 bases sitting between them. CDR3 length: 18 amino acids. The CDR3 DNA sequence: TGTGCCAGCAGCTTAGCGCTCCCGGGGGGCTCCTATAATTCACCCCTCCACTTT. Its protein is CASSLALPGGSYNSPLHF.

The rearrangement uses TRBV10-3 and TRBJ2-1, with D possibly matching TRBD1 (6 bases). CDR1 ENHRY and CDR2 SYGVKD come from the germline V gene. V lost 5 bases and J lost 13, with 12 bases in between. The CDR3 totals 11 residues. The CDR3 is CAISNRTAQFF. CDR3 nucleotide sequence: TGTGCCATCAGTAATCGGACAGCCCAGTTCTTC.

This chain uses TRBV27 with TRBJ1-6; D is uncertain. Looked up from germline, CDR1 is MNHEY and CDR2 is SMNVEV (reference sequence). The ends were cut back, 0 bases at V and 9 bases at J, with 12 bases in the middle. The CDR3 spans 15 residues. The CDR3 DNA reads TGTGCCAGCAGTTTATCGGAGGGTAATGGTTCACCCCTCCACTTT. Amino acids: CASSLSEGNGSPLHF.

The genes are TRBV9 and TRBJ2-1, with D perhaps TRBD1 or TRBD2 (5 bases each). V was shortened by 0 bases and J by 6 bases, with 13 bases between the two germline ends. CDR3 length: 15 residues. Looked up from germline, CDR1 is SGDLS and CDR2 is YYNGEE. The CDR3: CASSVGEGWANEQFF. The CDR3 nucleotides are TGTGCCAGCAGCGTAGGAGAGGGGTGGGCCAATGAGCAGTTCTTC.

The CDR3 here is CSVIGFVNEQFF. Written as DNA, the CDR3 is TGCAGCGTTATAGGGTTTGTAAATGAGCAGTTCTTC. The rearrangement uses TRBV29-1 and TRBJ2-1; D gene ambiguous. In germline, CDR1 is SQVTM, CDR2 ANQGSEA. The V gene lost 5 bases and the J gene lost 7 bases, with 12 bases spanning the gap. CDR3 length: 12 amino acids.

The gene calls are TRBV27 and TRBJ2-5; the D gene is possibly TRBD1 (5 bases). The CDR3 is 11 residues long. Germline V lookup: CDR1 MNHEY, CDR2 SMNVEV (reference sequence). Trimming took off 6 bases at V and 7 bases at J, with 9 bases between the two ends. The CDR3 nucleotides read TGTGCCAGCAGGTTAAGGGGGACCCAGTACTTC. Its translation: CASRLRGTQYF.

V usage is TRBV7-2 and J usage is TRBJ2-5; weak D call: TRBD1 (5 bases). Deletions cut 1 base from V and 3 bases from J, with 15 bases between. Germline-derived CDR1 and CDR2 are SGHTA and FQGNSA. The CDR3 has 16 residues. CDR3 nucleotide sequence: TGTGCCAGCAGCTTAGAGCCAGGGCAGGTAGAAGAGACCCAGTACTTC. This translates into CASSLEPGQVEETQYF.

This clone was detected a few times. V is TRBV29-1 and J is TRBJ2-5; D tentatively fits TRBD1 or TRBD2 (6 bases each). Germline V lookup: CDR1 SQVTM, CDR2 ANQGSEA. V lost 3 bases, J lost 5 bases, and 16 bases lay in between. The CDR3 is made up of 14 amino acids. CDR3 sequence: CSVDPPLGGETQYF. In DNA form, the CDR3 reads TGCAGCGTTGATCCTCCCCTAGGGGGGGAGACCCAGTACTTC.

There are a few counts of this clone. The V call is TRBV5-4, the J call TRBJ1-6; 8 nucleotides line up with TRBD1. Germline V gene sequence: CDR1 SGHNT, CDR2 YYREEE (reference sequence). The ends lost 5 bases at V and 0 bases at J; junction bases unmatched: 4. This CDR3 has 16 residues. CDR3 coding DNA: TGTGCCAGCAGGGGGACAGGCAGCTCCTATAATTCACCCCTCCACTTT. Its translation is CASRGTGSSYNSPLHF.

The chain recombines TRBV28 with TRBJ1-6; tentative D call: TRBD1 (6 bases). Germline CDR1 MDHEN, CDR2 SYDVKM. With 3 bases removed from V and 7 bases from J, the gap between germline ends came to 13 bases. This CDR3 is 15 amino acids long. CDR3 in DNA: TGTGCCAGCAGTTTGGGAGCAGGGGTGAATTCACCCCTCCACTTT. Encoded protein: CASSLGAGVNSPLHF. The full variable domain, completed using reference TRBV28 and TRBJ1-6, is DVKVTQSSRYLVKRTGEKVFLECVQDMDHENMFWYRQDPGLGLRLIYFSYDVKMKEKGDIPEGYSVSREKKERFSLILESASTNQTSMYLCASSLGAGVNSPLHFGNGTRLTVT.

V usage is TRBV15 and J usage is TRBJ2-7; 7 nucleotides align to TRBD1. This CDR3 is built from 14 residues. Trimming took 3 bases from V and 3 from J; bases not matched to a gene: 5. Germline CDR1 reads LNHNV; CDR2 reads YYDKDF (reference sequence). The CDR3 nucleotides read TGTGCCACCAGCAGGACAGGGTTCTTCTACGAGCAGTACTTC. It translates to CATSRTGFFYEQYF.

The table lists this clone with a count of one. The CDR3 sequence is CASGSAGQPYEQYF. The DNA for the CDR3 is TGTGCTAGTGGTTCGGCGGGACAGCCGTACGAGCAGTACTTC. V usage is TRBV12-5 and J usage is TRBJ2-7; weak D call: TRBD1 (7 bases). V was trimmed by 4 bases and J by 4 bases, leaving 14 bases between them. CDR1 LGHNT and CDR2 FRNRAP come from the germline V gene. This CDR3 has 14 amino acids.

This clone was counted only a few times. The V gene is TRBV30, the J gene TRBJ1-1; a possible D gene is TRBD1 (5 bases). The CDR3 length is 14 residues. V gave up 1 base and J gave up 0 bases, with 9 bases separating them. Germline CDR1 reads GTSNPN; CDR2 reads SVGIG (reference sequence). The CDR3 here is CAWSAGTLNTEAFF. CDR3 DNA sequence: TGTGCCTGGAGTGCCGGGACTCTGAACACTGAAGCTTTCTTT.

This clone has just one count. The rearrangement uses TRBV29-1 and TRBJ2-7; D unclear. This CDR3 spans 10 amino acids. Per the germline V gene, CDR1 is SQVTM and CDR2 is ANQGSEA. Trimming left V 6 bases short and J 3 bases short, with 6 bases between. Written as DNA, the CDR3 is TGCAGCGTATTAATCTACGAGCAGTACTTC. Translated, it gives CSVLIYEQYF.

This clone was seen more than once but under ten times. V usage is TRBV27 and J usage is TRBJ1-2; 7 bases are a match to TRBD1. The CDR3 has 18 amino acids. V was clipped by 3 bases and J by 0 bases; unmatched bases: 13. Germline CDR1 MNHEY, CDR2 SMNVEV (reference sequence). The chain's CDR3 is CASSLRGTANDPNYGYTF. The CDR3 coding sequence is TGTGCCAGCAGTTTGCGCGGGACAGCGAACGATCCTAACTATGGCTACACCTTC.

V usage is TRBV30 and J usage is TRBJ2-3; TRBD2 aligns across 9 bases. In germline, CDR1 is GTSNPN, CDR2 SVGIG (reference sequence). The CDR3 is 14 amino acids. With V trimmed by 2 bases and J by 3 bases, 3 bases remained unmatched. CDR3 sequence (DNA): TGTGCCTGGAGTCGTAGCGGGGGAACAGATACGCAGTATTTT. Its protein product is CAWSRSGGTDTQYF.

V is TRBV29-1 and J is TRBJ1-4; D ambiguous. The CDR3 length is 12 residues. Germline V gives CDR1 SQVTM, CDR2 ANQGSEA. V was trimmed by 4 bases and J by 2 bases, leaving 5 bases between them. CDR3 region: CSVVVTNEKLFF. In DNA form, the CDR3 reads TGCAGCGTTGTTGTGACTAATGAAAAACTGTTTTTT.

The rearrangement joins TRBV7-9 to TRBJ2-3; D may correspond to TRBD1 or TRBD2 (6 bases each). In germline, CDR1 is SEHNR, CDR2 FQNEAQ (reference sequence). V lost 1 base and J lost 4, with 12 bases in between. The CDR3 has 15 amino acids. The CDR3 DNA reads TGTGCCAGCAGCTTAGAAAGGGGGGCGCCAGATACGCAGTATTTT. It encodes CASSLERGAPDTQYF.